These T cell receptor beta chains were read from a single sample in a study of vaccination and CD4 T cells after COVID-19. Their antigens remain unidentified. TCRdb reprocessed the PCR reads via MiXCR and lists one record per CDR3 protein. The sample includes about 7,400 distinct CDR3 sequences, roughly 70% of them seen just once. The sequencing sample was made of CD4+ T cells from blood, cultured in vitro. These receptors were taken from a human donor who had recovered from COVID-19. Both conserved end residues are part of each CDR3. The D gene is left open where the match is weak. A clone size is listed for some rows: how often the clone was seen (once, few, many), or a class if it is expanded.

>TRBV7-2|NA|12|TRBJ2-7|TRBD2
CASSSAGVEQYF
TGTGCCAGCAGCTCAGCGGGAGTAGAGCAGTACTTC
>TRBV20-1|few|12|TRBJ1-5|NA
CSATPPNQPQHF
TGCAGTGCTACACCCCCTAATCAGCCCCAGCATTTT
>TRBV28|NA|14|TRBJ1-6|NA
CASSPGLANSPLHF
TGTGCCAGCAGTCCGGGCCTTGCCAATTCACCCCTCCACTTT
>TRBV6-1|NA|13|TRBJ1-2|TRBD1
CAGSPGGSYGYTF
TGTGCCGGCAGTCCAGGGGGCAGCTATGGCTACACCTTC
>TRBV7-6|NA|14|TRBJ1-1|TRBD1
CASSGYRGPTEAFF
TGTGCCAGCAGCGGATACAGGGGTCCCACTGAAGCTTTCTTT
>TRBV19|NA|13|TRBJ2-5|TRBD2
CASSGTSGGTQYF
TGTGCCAGTAGTGGGACTAGCGGGGGGACCCAGTACTTC
>TRBV28|NA|14|TRBJ1-2|TRBD1
CASSLDRPSYGYTF
TGTGCCAGCAGTTTGGACAGGCCTAGCTATGGCTACACCTTC
>TRBV18|NA|14|TRBJ1-2|TRBD1
CASSHRTGRDGYTF
TGTGCCAGCTCACACAGGACAGGGAGGGATGGCTACACCTTC
>TRBV6-5|NA|14|TRBJ1-1|TRBD1
CASSSIQGRAAAFF
TGTGCCAGCAGTTCTATACAGGGGAGGGCGGCAGCTTTCTTT
>TRBV2|NA|15|TRBJ1-2|NA
CASSEFPGPRGGYTF
TGTGCCAGCAGTGAATTCCCGGGGCCCCGGGGGGGCTACACCTTC
>TRBV6-2/TRBV6-3|NA|13|TRBJ1-1|NA
CASRGHPNTEAFF
TGTGCCAGCAGAGGGCATCCTAACACTGAAGCTTTCTTT
>TRBV7-2|NA|14|TRBJ2-2|NA
CASSLGGITGELFF
TGTGCCAGCAGCTTAGGGGGAATCACCGGGGAGCTGTTTTTT
>TRBV7-9|NA|15|TRBJ1-5|NA
CASSATSDSNQPQHF
TGTGCCAGCAGCGCTACGTCTGATAGCAATCAGCCCCAGCATTTT
>TRBV19|few|16|TRBJ2-7|TRBD2
CASSLRTSGSTYEQYF
TGTGCCAGTAGTCTCCGGACTAGCGGGAGCACCTACGAGCAGTACTTC
>TRBV10-3|NA|14|TRBJ2-7|NA
CAIRGATSSYEQYF
TGTGCCATCAGGGGAGCTACAAGCTCCTACGAGCAGTACTTC
>TRBV7-9|NA|13|TRBJ1-1|NA
CASHRYGNTEAFF
TGTGCCAGCCACCGTTATGGGAACACTGAAGCTTTCTTT
>TRBV20-1|NA|13|TRBJ2-5|TRBD2
CSALAGGRETQYF
TGCAGTGCCCTAGCGGGAGGGCGGGAGACCCAGTACTTC
>TRBV10-3|NA|13|TRBJ1-2|NA
CATGGGGGGGYTF
TGTGCCACCGGGGGTGGAGGAGGAGGTGGCTACACCTTC
>TRBV7-7|NA|13|TRBJ2-2|NA
CASSRGGTGELFF
TGTGCTAGCAGCAGAGGGGGCACCGGGGAGCTGTTTTTT
>TRBV7-9|NA|19|TRBJ1-5|NA
CASSLGSAQGVHSNQPQHF
TGTGCCAGCAGCTTAGGTTCAGCTCAGGGAGTACATAGCAATCAGCCCCAGCATTTT
>TRBV20-1|NA|14|TRBJ1-5|TRBD1
CSATGGVGNQPQHF
TGCAGTGCGACAGGGGGGGTCGGGAATCAGCCCCAGCATTTT
>TRBV6-1|NA|14|TRBJ1-5|NA
CASSEYRENQPQHF
TGTGCCAGCAGTGAATACAGGGAAAATCAGCCCCAGCATTTT
>TRBV24-1|once|12|TRBJ1-2|NA
CATRDGNYGYTF
TGTGCCACCCGAGACGGGAACTATGGCTACACCTTC
>TRBV20-1|NA|14|TRBJ2-2|NA
CSARGPGGTGELFF
TGCAGTGCTAGGGGGCCCGGCGGGACCGGGGAGCTGTTTTTT
>TRBV24-1|NA|14|TRBJ2-5|NA
CATSDSLLQETQYF
TGTGCCACCAGTGATTCGCTACTCCAAGAGACCCAGTACTTC
>TRBV11-3|NA|17|TRBJ2-7|TRBD2
CASSLEKGLAGTYEQYF
TGTGCCAGCAGCTTAGAGAAAGGACTAGCGGGAACCTACGAGCAGTACTTC
>TRBV6-5|NA|17|TRBJ2-5|NA
CASSYWGRGGSRETQYF
TGTGCCAGCAGTTACTGGGGACGGGGTGGTTCGCGGGAGACCCAGTACTTC
>TRBV28|few|14|TRBJ2-5|NA
CASSIHGAQETQYF
TGTGCCAGCAGTATACACGGGGCCCAAGAGACCCAGTACTTC
>TRBV7-7|NA|14|TRBJ2-7|TRBD1
CASSPATGGHEQYF
TGTGCTAGCAGCCCCGCGACAGGGGGTCACGAGCAGTACTTC
>TRBV7-2|NA|16|TRBJ2-1|NA
CASSLLGPSSYNEQFF
TGTGCCAGCAGCTTGCTGGGGCCAAGCTCCTACAATGAGCAGTTCTTC
>TRBV19|few|14|TRBJ1-2|NA
CASSFGVDRYGYTF
TGTGCCAGTAGTTTCGGAGTTGACCGCTATGGCTACACCTTC
>TRBV20-1|few|14|TRBJ1-5|NA
CSAPPDTVGQPQHF
TGCAGTGCTCCCCCGGACACCGTGGGACAGCCCCAGCATTTT
>TRBV6-1|NA|17|TRBJ2-6|TRBD2
CATKGLAGRSGANVLTF
TGTGCCACGAAAGGACTAGCGGGCCGCTCTGGGGCCAACGTCCTGACTTTC
>TRBV6-1|NA|14|TRBJ2-5|TRBD1
CASRTGGSGGTQYF
TGTGCCAGCAGGACAGGGGGCAGCGGCGGCACCCAGTACTTC
>TRBV20-1|NA|15|TRBJ2-5|TRBD1
CSAMIGTAPSETQYF
TGCAGTGCTATGATCGGGACAGCTCCATCGGAGACCCAGTACTTC
>TRBV6-2/TRBV6-3|once|13|TRBJ2-5|NA
CASSYYGRETQYF
TGTGCCAGCAGTTACTACGGCCGCGAGACCCAGTACTTC
>TRBV28|NA|15|TRBJ1-5|NA
CASSLGIGSYQPQHF
TGTGCCAGCAGTTTAGGTATTGGGTCTTATCAGCCCCAGCATTTT
>TRBV7-7|NA|15|TRBJ2-1|TRBD2
CASSPSGSSYNEQFF
TGTGCTAGCAGCCCAAGCGGGAGCTCCTACAATGAGCAGTTCTTC
>TRBV4-3|NA|16|TRBJ2-7|NA
CASSQGYNIGSYEQYF
TGCGCCAGCAGCCAAGGTTACAATATAGGCTCCTACGAGCAGTACTTC
>TRBV15|NA|12|TRBJ1-1|TRBD1
CATSRNRGEAFF
TGTGCCACCAGCAGGAACAGGGGAGAAGCTTTCTTT
>TRBV4-1|NA|14|TRBJ1-1|NA
CASSQSGGSTEAFF
TGCGCCAGCAGCCAATCGGGGGGGAGCACTGAAGCTTTCTTT
>TRBV20-1|few|11|TRBJ1-2|NA
CSAFIPYGYTF
TGCAGTGCGTTCATACCCTATGGCTACACCTTC
>TRBV7-9|NA|15|TRBJ1-5|TRBD1
CASSPGTGGIKPQHF
TGTGCCAGCAGCCCCGGGACAGGGGGTATCAAGCCCCAGCATTTT
>TRBV14|few|11|TRBJ2-7|NA
CASSQQYEQYF
TGTGCCAGCAGCCAACAGTACGAGCAGTACTTC
>TRBV10-1|NA|14|TRBJ2-7|TRBD2
CASSQREDSYEQYF
TGCGCCAGCAGTCAGCGGGAGGACTCCTACGAGCAGTACTTC
>TRBV20-1|NA|16|TRBJ2-1|TRBD2
CSARRARLAGAGEQFF
TGCAGTGCTAGAAGAGCGAGACTAGCGGGAGCCGGTGAGCAGTTCTTC
>TRBV24-1|NA|12|TRBJ2-3|TRBD1
CATTGGTDTQYF
TGTGCCACTACAGGGGGCACAGATACGCAGTATTTT
>TRBV7-9|NA|17|TRBJ1-4|TRBD1
CASSIGTGAAGNEKLFF
TGTGCCAGCAGCATAGGGACAGGGGCGGCGGGTAATGAAAAACTGTTTTTT